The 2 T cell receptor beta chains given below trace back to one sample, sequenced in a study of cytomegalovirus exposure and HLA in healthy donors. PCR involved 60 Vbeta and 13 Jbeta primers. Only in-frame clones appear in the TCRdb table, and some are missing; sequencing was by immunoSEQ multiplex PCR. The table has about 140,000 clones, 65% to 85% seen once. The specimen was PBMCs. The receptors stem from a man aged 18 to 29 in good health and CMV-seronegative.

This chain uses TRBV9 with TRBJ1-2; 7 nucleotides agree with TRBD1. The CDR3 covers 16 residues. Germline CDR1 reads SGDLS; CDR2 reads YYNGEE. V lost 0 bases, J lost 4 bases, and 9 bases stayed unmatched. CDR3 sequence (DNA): TGTGCCAGCAGCGTAGCTCGCTCCGACAGGGTCTATGGCTACACCTTC. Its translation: CASSVARSDRVYGYTF.

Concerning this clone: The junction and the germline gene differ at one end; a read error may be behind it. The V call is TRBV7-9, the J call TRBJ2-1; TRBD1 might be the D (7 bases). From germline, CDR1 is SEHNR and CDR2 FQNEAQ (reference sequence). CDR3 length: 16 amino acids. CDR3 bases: TGTTCCAGCAGTCCCCCGCAGGGGGGCGCCTACAATGAGCAGTTCTTC. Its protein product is CSSSPPQGGAYNEQFF.